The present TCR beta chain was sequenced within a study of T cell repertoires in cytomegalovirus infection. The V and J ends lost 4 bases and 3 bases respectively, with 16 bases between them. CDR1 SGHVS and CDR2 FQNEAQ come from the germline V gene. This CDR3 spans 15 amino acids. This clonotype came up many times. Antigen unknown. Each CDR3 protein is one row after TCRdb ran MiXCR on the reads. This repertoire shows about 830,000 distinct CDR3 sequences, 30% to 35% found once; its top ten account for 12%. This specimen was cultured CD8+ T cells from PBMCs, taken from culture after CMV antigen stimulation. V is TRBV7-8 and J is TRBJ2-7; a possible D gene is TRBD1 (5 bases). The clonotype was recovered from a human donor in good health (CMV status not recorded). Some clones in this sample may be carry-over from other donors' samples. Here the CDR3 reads CASSSFNKQDYEQYF. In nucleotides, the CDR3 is TGTGCCAGCAGCTCCTTTAACAAACAGGACTACGAGCAGTACTTC.